This note documents a single T cell receptor (beta chain) sequence. This entry comes from a study of read filtering for tumor transcriptome and immune sequencing. This library used roughly 0.4 ug RNA and molecular barcoded adaptors spanning alpha/delta and beta/gamma chains. From the reads, TCRdb called clonotypes with MiXCR, one entry per CDR3 protein. The sample shows some 39,000 distinct CDR3 sequences, 13% to 15% of them seen only once. The CDR3 has 17 residues. Deletions cut 3 bases from V and 0 bases from J, with 15 bases between. Germline lookup yields CDR1 LNHDA and CDR2 SQIVND (reference sequence).

The specimen sequenced was a population of CD138-negative cells sorted from bone marrow. The TCR sequence derives from a donor aged 40 or over with multiple myeloma. V gene TRBV19 combines with J gene TRBJ1-3, with a weak D call TRBD1 (5 bases). The CDR3 loop reads CASSISHRIISGNTIYF. The CDR3 DNA sequence: TGTGCCAGTAGTATTTCGCACAGGATCATCTCTGGAAACACCATATATTTT.